This is a list of T cell receptor beta chains from one sample in a study of T cells in Graves' hyperthyroidism and ophthalmopathy. One entry per CDR3 protein results from TCRdb running MiXCR on the multiplex PCR reads. The table includes about 260,000 distinct CDR3 sequences, over 15% detected once. The sample comprised blood. These receptors all come from a woman aged 18-29 years with Graves' ophthalmopathy. Both conserved end residues are part of each CDR3. The order of the fields is J gene, clone size, D gene, V gene, CDR3 DNA, CDR3 protein. D genes are given only for firm matches. Clone size is stated in some rows and not others, as once, few, many or a class when expanded.

TRBJ1-1,NA,TRBD1,TRBV28,TGTGCCAGCAGAAAAAGGACAGGGAAAGCTTTCTTT,CASRKRTGKAFF
TRBJ2-7,many,NA,TRBV7-2,TGTGCCAGCAGCTTAGCGGTGGGGTGGCCAGCCTACGAGCAGTACTTC,CASSLAVGWPAYEQYF
TRBJ1-5,NA,NA,TRBV5-5,TGTGCCAGCAGTTTCCTAATTAGTGGGCAGGGGAATCAGCCCCAGCATTTT,CASSFLISGQGNQPQHF
TRBJ2-7,many,TRBD2,TRBV6-2/TRBV6-3,TGTGCCAGCAAAGGCCTAGCGGAGGGGTACGAGCAGTACTTC,CASKGLAEGYEQYF
TRBJ2-1,many,TRBD2,TRBV12-3/TRBV12-4,TGTGCCAGCAGTTACCCTAAGAGCGGGAGGAGTAATGAGCAGTTCTTC,CASSYPKSGRSNEQFF
TRBJ2-3,many,TRBD2,TRBV2,TGTGCCAGCAGTGAACGAGCGGGACTAGCGGGAGGAAGAGATACGCAGTATTTT,CASSERAGLAGGRDTQYF
TRBJ1-3,many,TRBD1,TRBV28,TGTGCCAGCAGTCCGTATGGACAGGGATTTGGAAACACCATATATTTT,CASSPYGQGFGNTIYF
TRBJ2-3,many,TRBD2,TRBV20-1,TGCAGTGCTAGAGATTGGAGCGGGAGTATAGATACGCAGTATTTT,CSARDWSGSIDTQYF
TRBJ2-5,many,NA,TRBV7-6,TGTGCCAGCACCCACGGGGAGACCCAGTACTTC,CASTHGETQYF
TRBJ2-2,NA,TRBD1,TRBV9,TGTGCCAGCAGCGCCAACGCAGGGGGCGTGATCACCGGGGAGCTGTTTTTT,CASSANAGGVITGELFF
TRBJ2-5,many,TRBD2,TRBV27,TGTGCCAGCAGGGGACTAGCGGGGGGGCCAGAGACCCAGTACTTC,CASRGLAGGPETQYF
TRBJ2-3,many,TRBD2,TRBV6-1,TGTGCCAGCAGTGAACTAGCGGGCCAGCGAAATACGCAGTATTTT,CASSELAGQRNTQYF
TRBJ2-7,many,NA,TRBV7-9,TGTGCCAGCAGCTTAGGTTCGGGTAGAAACTCCTACGAGCAGTACTTC,CASSLGSGRNSYEQYF
TRBJ2-5,many,NA,TRBV28,TGTGCCAGCAGTTTATTGGGAGAAGAGACCCATTACTTC,CASSLLGEETHYF
TRBJ2-4,many,NA,TRBV10-3,TGTGCCATCAGTGAGGGCTGGCGGGGTTTAGCCAAAAACATTCAGTACTTC,CAISEGWRGLAKNIQYF
TRBJ2-1,many,NA,TRBV28,TGTGCCAGCAGTTTAGGAGCAGACCAAAATTACAATGAGCAGTTCTTC,CASSLGADQNYNEQFF
TRBJ1-4,many,NA,TRBV2,TGTGCCAGCCGACCATGGGGGCGGAATGAAAAACTGTTTTTT,CASRPWGRNEKLFF
TRBJ1-1,few,NA,TRBV9,TGTGCCAGCAGCGTAAGGGGGGAAGTCGGCACTGAAGCTTTCTTT,CASSVRGEVGTEAFF
TRBJ1-2,many,TRBD1,TRBV3-1,TGTGCCAGCAGCCAAGATTCTGGCAGGGGGCGCCCCGAAGGCTACACCTTC,CASSQDSGRGRPEGYTF
TRBJ2-3,many,TRBD2,TRBV7-2,TGTGCCAGCAGCTTAACTAGCGGGGGTTACACAGATACGCAGTATTTT,CASSLTSGGYTDTQYF
TRBJ2-3,many,TRBD2,TRBV27,TGTGCCAGCAGTTTATTATCCTCGTGGCTAGCGGGAGAGAGCACAGATACGCAGTATTTT,CASSLLSSWLAGESTDTQYF
TRBJ2-7,many,TRBD1,TRBV18,TGTGCCAGCTCGGGGACAGGGACGTACGAGCAGTACTTC,CASSGTGTYEQYF
TRBJ2-1,NA,TRBD2,TRBV3-1,TGTGCCAGCAGCCGAGAGGGACTAGCGGGAGTCTCCTACAATGAGCAGTTCTTC,CASSREGLAGVSYNEQFF
TRBJ2-3,many,TRBD2,TRBV12-3/TRBV12-4,TGTGCCAGCAGTCATAGCGGGAGTAGTCCAGATACGCAGTATTTT,CASSHSGSSPDTQYF
TRBJ2-3,NA,TRBD2,TRBV10-1,TGCGCCAGCAGCCCTGATGCAGGGACTAGCGGGGGGTCCGCAGATACGCAGTATTTT,CASSPDAGTSGGSADTQYF
TRBJ2-7,many,NA,TRBV4-3,TGCGCCAGCAGCCAAGATCCGGGGGTCACCTACGAGCAGTACTTC,CASSQDPGVTYEQYF
TRBJ1-2,many,NA,TRBV6-2/TRBV6-3,TGTGCCAGCAGTTACTCTTTTTCTTCGGCGGGGACCATAGCTAACTATGGCTACACCTTC,CASSYSFSSAGTIANYGYTF
TRBJ2-1,many,NA,TRBV10-3,TGTGCCATCAGTGGACAATTTGATGAGCAGTTCTTC,CAISGQFDEQFF
TRBJ2-5,many,TRBD1,TRBV7-2,TGTGCCAGCAGCTTAGACCGACAGGGTTCTGAGACCCAGTACTTC,CASSLDRQGSETQYF
TRBJ1-2,many,NA,TRBV6-2/TRBV6-3,TGTGCCAGCTTTCCCTCTCTGGGGGCGCTTGGCTATGGCTACACCTTC,CASFPSLGALGYGYTF
TRBJ1-5,many,NA,TRBV15,TGTGCCACCAGCAGTGATGGGCTTAGCAATCAGCCCCAGCATTTT,CATSSDGLSNQPQHF
TRBJ2-2,many,NA,TRBV2,TGTGCCAGCAGTTTTACTAGTGGGGTTACCGGGGAGCTGTTTTTT,CASSFTSGVTGELFF
TRBJ1-2,many,NA,TRBV7-2,TGTGCCAGCAGCGCACCGTCGGCAGGGAGGGCTGGCTACACCTTC,CASSAPSAGRAGYTF
TRBJ1-1,many,NA,TRBV6-2/TRBV6-3,TGTGCCAGCAGTTATCCTTCTTTGGGGGACACTGAAGCTTTCTTT,CASSYPSLGDTEAFF
TRBJ1-5,many,NA,TRBV6-1,TGTGCCAGCAGTAATGACCCAGGGTGGTCCCAGCATTTT,CASSNDPGWSQHF
TRBJ1-6,many,NA,TRBV7-2,TGTGCCAGCAGCTTTAGCCCACTGGGGCTCGGGTCACCCCTCCACTTT,CASSFSPLGLGSPLHF
TRBJ2-1,few,NA,TRBV5-1,TGCGCCAGCAGCTTGGACGGGGGCCGTGTGAATGAGCAGTTCTTC,CASSLDGGRVNEQFF
TRBJ2-1,many,NA,TRBV5-1,TGCGCCAGCAGCTTGGTTGGTGGGCCCTATGAGCAGTTCTTC,CASSLVGGPYEQFF
TRBJ1-2,NA,TRBD1,TRBV24-1,TGTGCCACCAGTGACCCTGACAGGGACTATGGCTACACCTTC,CATSDPDRDYGYTF
TRBJ2-6,many,NA,TRBV28,TGTGCCAGCAGTTCAAGACAGGCCGCCCTCTCTGGGGCCAACGTCCTGACTTTC,CASSSRQAALSGANVLTF
TRBJ2-3,many,TRBD2,TRBV20-1,TGCAGCCAGCCGGGACTAGCGGGGCCCACAGATACGCAGTATTTT,CSQPGLAGPTDTQYF
TRBJ1-4,many,TRBD1,TRBV12-3/TRBV12-4,TGTGCCAGCAGCCAACTTGGACAGGTTTTGATGGGTGAAAAACTGTTTTTT,CASSQLGQVLMGEKLFF
TRBJ2-2,many,NA,TRBV7-8,TGTGCCAGCAGCTTCGTCGGGGTCCGGGAGCTGTTTTTT,CASSFVGVRELFF
TRBJ2-7,many,NA,TRBV12-5,TGTGCTAGTGGTTTAGGTGGGGGCTCCTACGAGCAGTACTTC,CASGLGGGSYEQYF
TRBJ2-1,many,TRBD2,TRBV4-2,TGTGCCAGCAGCCAAGAATGGGGTAGCGGGAGAAATGAGCAGTTCTTC,CASSQEWGSGRNEQFF